The next 27 T cell receptor beta chains were all read from a single sample in a study of blood T cell repertoires in COVID-19. Data came from immunoSEQ multiplex PCR; TCRdb stores just in-frame clones and leaves some out. This sample has 60,000 or so clones; roughly four fifths occur once, and the top ten carry 5.5% to 7%. The sequencing sample was made of peripheral blood. These TCRs come from a woman between 45 and 65 years old with active or convalescent COVID-19.

The rearrangement links TRBV7-2 to TRBJ2-2, with D hard to call. Germline V gene data show CDR1 as SGHTA and CDR2 as FQGNSA. The CDR3 spans 16 residues. V was pared by 3 bases and J by 1 base, with 12 bases between. Here the CDR3 DNA reads TGTGCCAGCAGCTTGCTACAGCCACTGAACACCGGGGAGCTGTTTTTT. Encoded protein: CASSLLQPLNTGELFF.

The J gene is TRBJ2-7, the V gene TRBV6-5; 10 positions agree with TRBD2. J gave up 2 bases and V 6 bases, and 7 bases lay outside the gene matches. The CDR3 loop spans 15 amino acids. CDR1 and CDR2 from the germline V gene are MNHEY and SVGAGI. The DNA for the CDR3 is TGTGCCAGCAGCCGAGCGGGAGGGGACCCCTACGAGCAGTACTTC. Its translation: CASSRAGGDPYEQYF.

The V gene is TRBV29-1, the J gene TRBJ2-3; TRBD2 matches 7 bases. CDR1 is SQVTM, CDR2 ANQGSEA, per germline. CDR3 length: 14 amino acids. The V gene end was trimmed by 4 bases and the J gene end by 8 bases; junction bases not matched to a gene: 12. CDR3 DNA sequence: TGCAGCGTTGGAGGGGCGGGCCGCGGGGGTACGCAGTATTTT. This encodes CSVGGAGRGGTQYF.

J is TRBJ1-2 and V is TRBV11-2, with TRBD1 matching 7 bases. Germline trimming cut 0 bases from V and 4 bases from J; bases unmatched to any gene: 5. Germline V gene data show CDR1 as SGHAT and CDR2 as FQNNGV. CDR3 length equals 15 residues. The CDR3 DNA reads as TGTGCCAGCAGCTTAGATTGGGCAGGGGGCTATGGCTACACCTTC. As protein: CASSLDWAGGYGYTF.

The chain is built from TRBV11-2 and TRBJ2-1; the match to TRBD2 covers 10 bases. Germline trimming cut 6 bases from V and 4 bases from J; bases unmatched to any gene: 6. Germline-derived CDR1 and CDR2 are SGHAT and FQNNGV. The CDR3 runs 15 residues. The CDR3 here is CASSGGLAEYNEQFF. CDR3 DNA: TGTGCCAGCAGTGGAGGACTAGCGGAGTACAATGAGCAGTTCTTC.

The rearrangement joins TRBV12-3 or TRBV12-4 to TRBJ1-2; D gene unclear. V was clipped by 4 bases and J by 2 bases, with 8 bases between them. This CDR3 contains 13 residues. The CDR3 region is CASSYMENYGYTF. DNA of the CDR3: TGTGCCAGCAGTTATATGGAGAACTATGGCTACACCTTC.

This clone was observed a few times. The chain joins TRBV25-1 to TRBJ2-7, with D possibly being TRBD1 (5 bases). With 4 bases removed from V and 13 bases from J, the gap between germline ends came to 14 bases. The CDR3 is 11 residues long. CDR1 MGHDK and CDR2 SYGVNS come from the germline V gene. This CDR3 is CASSGGNRLYF. The CDR3 DNA sequence: TGTGCCAGCAGTGGGGGTAACAGGCTCTACTTC.

This sequence joins TRBV28 and TRBJ1-4; D perhaps matches TRBD1 (6 bases). Looked up from germline, CDR1 is MDHEN and CDR2 is SYDVKM. This CDR3 is built from 15 residues. V dropped 7 bases and J dropped 7 bases, with 19 bases sitting between them. CDR3 nucleotide sequence: TGTGCCAGCACTTCCGGGGGGGGCGTTCGTGAAAAACTGTTTTTT. Translated, it gives CASTSGGGVREKLFF. Together with reference TRBV28 and TRBJ1-4, the CDR3 gives the full variable domain: DVKVTQSSRYLVKRTGEKVFLECVQDMDHENMFWYRQDPGLGLRLIYFSYDVKMKEKGDIPEGYSVSREKKERFSLILESASTNQTSMYLCASTSGGGVREKLFFGSGTQLSVL.

The V call is TRBV5-4, the J call TRBJ2-7; D possibly corresponds to TRBD1 (5 bases). The CDR3 has 14 amino acids. Trimming shortened V by 4 bases and J by 0 bases, and 11 bases separated the two germline ends. Germline lookup yields CDR1 SGHNT and CDR2 YYREEE (reference sequence). The CDR3 protein is CASSPGAASYEQYF. The CDR3, as DNA: TGTGCCAGCAGCCCTGGGGCAGCCTCCTACGAGCAGTACTTC. Based on the CDR3 plus reference TRBV5-4 and TRBJ2-7, the full variable domain is ETGVTQSPTHLIKTRGQQVTLRCSSQSGHNTVSWYQQALGQGPQFIFQYYREEENGRGNFPPRFSGLQFPNYSSELNVNALELDDSALYLCASSPGAASYEQYFGPGTRLTVT.

The chain combines TRBV6-2 or TRBV6-3 with TRBJ2-7, with 7 bases matching TRBD1. The CDR3 spans 15 residues. J was trimmed by 3 bases and V by 3 bases; bases with no gene match: 8. Germline-derived CDR1 and CDR2 are MNHEY and SVGEGT. CDR3 coding DNA: TGTGCCAGCAGTTATACTAGGGGACAGCTCTACGAGCAGTACTTC. Its translation: CASSYTRGQLYEQYF.

The chain carries TRBV6-4 and TRBJ1-6, with D possibly being TRBD1 (6 bases). Trimming shortened V by 6 bases and J by 9 bases, and 15 bases separated the two germline ends. The V gene's germline CDR1 is MRHNA and CDR2 SNTAGT. The CDR3 runs to 14 residues. In nucleotides, the CDR3 is TGTGCCAGCAGCGCCGGCGGGGGCCGTTCACCCCTCCACTTT. Translation: CASSAGGGRSPLHF.

The chain combines TRBV18 with TRBJ2-7; tentatively, D is TRBD1 (6 bases). The CDR3 is made up of 15 amino acids. From germline, CDR1 is KGHSH and CDR2 LQKENI. V shed 2 bases and J shed 4 bases, with 15 bases lying between them. The CDR3 protein is CASSPRSSRGYEQYF. CDR3 sequence (DNA): TGTGCCAGCTCACCAAGGTCGAGCAGGGGATACGAGCAGTACTTC.

By proportion, this clone is medium-sized. The sample contains more than one DNA sequence encoding this CDR3. J is TRBJ2-2 and V is TRBV5-1, with TRBD2 matching over 7 bases. CDR3 length: 15 amino acids. V lost 4 bases and J lost 2; bases outside the gene matches: 5. Germline assignment: CDR1 SGHRS and CDR2 YFSETQ. CDR3 DNA: TGCGCCAGCAGCCCCTCGGGAGGAAACACCGGGGAGCTGTTTTTT. Translated: CASSPSGGNTGELFF. Together with reference TRBV5-1 and TRBJ2-2, the CDR3 gives the full variable domain: KAGVTQTPRYLIKTRGQQVTLSCSPISGHRSVSWYQQTPGQGLQFLFEYFSETQRNKGNFPGRFSGRQFSNSRSEMNVSTLELGDSALYLCASSPSGGNTGELFFGEGSRLTVL.

The chain has TRBV11-2 and TRBJ2-7; 7 bases map to TRBD2. Germline V lookup: CDR1 SGHAT, CDR2 FQNNGV. With V trimmed by 6 bases and J by 5 bases, 19 bases remained unmatched. CDR3 length equals 17 residues. The CDR3: CASRLRERLGGPHEQYF. CDR3 bases: TGTGCCAGCAGGTTGAGAGAGCGGTTGGGAGGGCCCCACGAGCAGTACTTC.

This clone was seen a few times. The V call is TRBV5-4, the J call TRBJ2-3; 9 positions match TRBD1. CDR3 size: 16 residues. With V trimmed by 4 bases and J by 1 base, 7 bases remained unmatched. CDR1 and CDR2 (germline): SGHNT, YYREEE (reference sequence). The DNA of the CDR3 is TGTGCCAGCAGCCTCGACAGGGGGGGTCGCACAGATACGCAGTATTTT. Its translation is CASSLDRGGRTDTQYF.

The chain joins TRBV20-1 to TRBJ2-7, with 7 bases that match TRBD1. The germline V gene encodes CDR1 DFQATT and CDR2 SNEGSKA (reference sequence). The junction had 11 bases not matched to a gene; V was cut back by 3 bases and J by 3 bases. The CDR3 covers 15 residues. The CDR3 region is CSASPTGVKGYEQYF. CDR3 coding DNA: TGCAGTGCTAGTCCCACAGGGGTGAAGGGCTACGAGCAGTACTTC.

This chain joins TRBV27 and TRBJ1-1; no firm D call. The length of the CDR3 is 15 residues. Trimming took off 6 bases at V and 0 bases at J, with 14 bases between the two ends. CDR1 is MNHEY, CDR2 SMNVEV, per germline (reference sequence). The chain's CDR3 is CASRYQGEMNTEAFF. The CDR3 DNA reads TGTGCCAGCAGGTATCAAGGAGAAATGAACACTGAAGCTTTCTTT.

The table lists this clone with a count of one. V and J are TRBV30 and TRBJ2-1, with D maybe TRBD1 (6 bases). Trimming took off 3 bases at V and 13 bases at J, with 19 bases between the two ends. The CDR3 contains 13 residues. Looked up from germline, CDR1 is GTSNPN and CDR2 is SVGIG (reference sequence). The CDR3 DNA sequence: TGTGCCTGGAGCGCAGGAGAGAGGGGGAAACAGTTCTTC. Protein: CAWSAGERGKQFF.

V usage is TRBV9 and J usage is TRBJ2-5, with D possibly being TRBD2 (6 bases). The CDR3 totals 15 residues. CDR1 is SGDLS, CDR2 YYNGEE, per germline. Trimming shortened V by 4 bases and J by 5 bases, and 18 bases separated the two germline ends. CDR3 bases: TGTGCCAGCAGCTTGCTAGCGAGCCCGAGGGAGACCCAGTACTTC. Residues: CASSLLASPRETQYF.

The gene calls are TRBV6-5 and TRBJ2-7, with D possibly TRBD1 on 6 matching bases. The CDR3 is made up of 15 amino acids. The V end was cut by 4 bases, the J end by 2 bases, with 15 bases between. Germline V CDR1 and CDR2: MNHEY, SVGAGI. The CDR3 here is CASSLQGPRTYEQYF. CDR3 sequence (DNA): TGTGCCAGCAGTTTACAGGGTCCTCGGACCTACGAGCAGTACTTC.

This clone was detected only a few times. CDR3 residues: CASSHGQGARNEQFF. CDR3 nucleotide sequence: TGCGCCAGCAGCCACGGACAGGGGGCGAGGAATGAGCAGTTCTTC. The chain recombines TRBV5-1 with TRBJ2-1, with 11 nucleotides matching TRBD1. V lost 4 bases and J lost 7; bases outside the gene matches: 7. Germline V gives CDR1 SGHRS, CDR2 YFSETQ. This CDR3 spans 15 amino acids.

Only a few counts were recorded for this clone. V is TRBV2 and J is TRBJ2-7; D perhaps matches TRBD1 (6 bases). This CDR3 comprises 15 residues. Trimming pared 4 bases from V and 0 bases from J, leaving 13 bases between. The germline V gene encodes CDR1 SNHLY and CDR2 FYNNEI. In nucleotides, the CDR3 is TGTGCCAGCAGTGGCCCCGGACAGCGCTCCTACGAGCAGTACTTC. It is translated as CASSGPGQRSYEQYF.

The V call is TRBV10-3, the J call TRBJ1-3; the match to TRBD1 covers 9 bases. The CDR3 totals 15 residues. Germline V gene data show CDR1 as ENHRY and CDR2 as SYGVKD. Trimming removed 8 bases from V and 4 bases from J; junction bases left unmatched: 9. CDR3 sequence (DNA): TGTGCCATCGGGGGACAGGGAGGTTTGGGAAACACCATATATTTT. The encoded protein is CAIGGQGGLGNTIYF.

This clone has at least ten counts. The gene calls are TRBV5-1 and TRBJ1-2; TRBD1 matches 8 bases. The CDR3 length is 14 residues. Germline V gives CDR1 SGHRS, CDR2 YFSETQ. V lost 4 bases and J lost 2; bases outside the gene matches: 4. For the CDR3, the DNA is TGCGCCAGCAGCCTTAGGGACAGGAACTATGGCTACACCTTC. This sequence encodes CASSLRDRNYGYTF.

This clone was counted once. This chain links TRBV4-3 with TRBJ1-5, with D hard to call. Deletions cut 0 bases from V and 0 bases from J, with 6 bases between. This CDR3 spans 15 amino acids. CDR1 and CDR2 (germline): LGHNA, YSLEER. This CDR3 reads CASSQDPRSNQPQHF. The CDR3 DNA sequence: TGCGCCAGCAGCCAAGATCCCCGTAGCAATCAGCCCCAGCATTTT.

The chain recombines TRBV18 with TRBJ2-3; 7 bases agree with TRBD2. This CDR3 has 16 residues. The V gene end was trimmed by 4 bases and the J gene end by 2 bases; junction bases not matched to a gene: 9. CDR1 and CDR2 from the germline V gene are KGHSH and LQKENI. CDR3 nucleotides: TGTGCCAGCTCACGGGAAATAGCGGGTGCCACAGATACGCAGTATTTT. Encoded protein: CASSREIAGATDTQYF.

This chain links TRBV6-6 with TRBJ1-3; D not certain. CDR1 is MNHNY and CDR2 is SVGAGI in the germline V gene (reference sequence). Trimming shortened V by 6 bases and J by 4 bases, and 13 bases separated the two germline ends. The CDR3 is made up of 14 amino acids. The CDR3, as DNA: TGTGCCAGCAGCCAAACAGAGCTCGGAAACACCATATATTTT. As protein: CASSQTELGNTIYF.